Below, 4 T cell receptor beta chains from the same sample are listed, as sequenced in a study of response to subunit inactivated influenza vaccine. Each CDR3 protein gets one entry after TCRdb re-called the RT-PCR reads with MiXCR. The data show over 150,000 distinct CDR3 sequences, around a tenth seen once. The source material was CD8+ T cells sorted from PBMCs, sampled 23 months after vaccination. The receptor set was obtained from a man between 50 and 75 years old who received an inactivated influenza vaccine.

This clonotype was recorded a few times. This rearrangement joins TRBV12-3 or TRBV12-4 to TRBJ2-7; TRBD1 is a possible D gene (6 bases). Trimming stripped 5 bases from V and 4 bases from J, with 18 bases between. This CDR3 is built from 15 residues. The CDR3 here is CASSHPGHGMYEQYF. The CDR3 bases are TGTGCCAGCAGTCACCCGGGACATGGAATGTACGAGCAGTACTTC.

The J gene is TRBJ2-7, the V gene TRBV29-1; TRBD1 is a possible D gene (5 bases). The CDR3 contains 13 residues. The ends were cut back, 7 bases at V and 1 base at J, with 14 bases in the middle. Germline lookup yields CDR1 SQVTM and CDR2 ANQGSEA. For the CDR3, the DNA is TGCAGCGGATACCTGCCAGGGTCCTACGAGCAGTACTTC. It codes for CSGYLPGSYEQYF.

By share, this clonotype ranks as medium-sized. The CDR3 protein is CASSLSWGQGAKTSTDTQYF. CDR3 bases: TGTGCCAGCAGTTTAAGCTGGGGGCAGGGGGCTAAAACTAGCACAGATACGCAGTATTTT. The rearrangement links TRBV12-3 or TRBV12-4 to TRBJ2-3; 8 bases are a match to TRBD1. The CDR3 is 20 amino acids. The trim removed 2 bases at V and 0 bases at J, leaving 16 bases unmatched.

This clonotype appeared a few times. CDR3 residues: CASSLEGEETQYF. DNA of the CDR3: TGTGCCAGCAGCTTAGAGGGGGAAGAGACCCAGTACTTC. The genes are TRBV13 and TRBJ2-5; D is possibly TRBD1 (6 bases). This CDR3 has 13 amino acids. Trimming cost V 1 base and J 3 bases, with 6 bases left between them. The germline V gene has CDR1 PRHDT and CDR2 FYEKMQ (reference sequence).